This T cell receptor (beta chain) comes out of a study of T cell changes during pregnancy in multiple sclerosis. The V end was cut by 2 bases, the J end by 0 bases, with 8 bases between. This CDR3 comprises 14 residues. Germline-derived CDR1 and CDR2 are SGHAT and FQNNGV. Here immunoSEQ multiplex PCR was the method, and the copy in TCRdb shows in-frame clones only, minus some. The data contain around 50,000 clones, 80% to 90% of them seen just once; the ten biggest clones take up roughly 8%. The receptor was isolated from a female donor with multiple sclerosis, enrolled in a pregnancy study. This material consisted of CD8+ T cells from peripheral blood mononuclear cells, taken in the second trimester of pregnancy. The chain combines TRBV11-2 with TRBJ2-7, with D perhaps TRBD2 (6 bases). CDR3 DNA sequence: TGTGCCAGCAGCTTAAGCGGGCACTCCTACGAGCAGTACTTC. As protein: CASSLSGHSYEQYF.